These T cell receptor beta chains were read from a single sample in a study of cytomegalovirus exposure and HLA in healthy donors. Profiling relied on immunoSEQ multiplex PCR, and the TCRdb table lists in-frame clones only, not all of them. The sample consists of around 50,000 clones, around three quarters of them appearing once. Material: PBMCs. The receptors originated from a man under 40 in good health and CMV-seropositive. The conserved cysteine and the conserved F or W are not part of the CDR3 here.

TRBV11-2,TRBJ1-1,ASSFTRNTEAF
TRBV9,TRBJ2-7,ASSVGTGTTYEQY
TRBV7-2,TRBJ1-2,ASSLYLDSYGCT
TRBV7-9,TRBJ1-1,ASCGGGFTEAF
TRBV6-4,TRBJ2-1,ASSDGTSGNEQF
TRBV15,TRBJ1-5,ATSRGGDSLQPQH
TRBV4-1,TRBJ1-5,ASSLGGHQPQH
TRBV2,TRBJ1-2,ASSDNRGRVGGYT
TRBV9,TRBJ1-6,ASSVEGTGNSPLH
TRBV4-1,TRBJ1-1,ASSPGTVEAF
TRBV5-1,TRBJ1-4,ASSATGTGTEKLF
TRBV7-9,TRBJ2-2,SSSRTGRATGELF
TRBV19,TRBJ1-5,ASSADFRGENQPQH
TRBV28,TRBJ2-3,ASSPRRWDRGYTDTQY
TRBV6-1,TRBJ2-7,ASSEWTGGLYEQY